There are a few counts of the clone carrying this T cell receptor beta chain. The antigen remains unidentified. The record originates from a study of identical twins. Study observations and caveats: The same donors were not followed; conclusions instead depended on cross-sectional statistical analysis.

TCRdb fed the 5' RACE reads into MiXCR, producing one record per CDR3 protein. The table records around 960,000 distinct CDR3 sequences, 9% to 15% of them present only once. This same sample was also taken into another study, of yellow fever vaccine responses in identical twins.

The specimen sequenced was PBMCs. The receptor was derived from a young woman in good health.

The CDR3 protein is CASSLGSGYTKNIQYF. For the CDR3, the DNA is TGTGCCAGCAGCTTAGGCTCAGGGTATACCAAAAACATTCAGTACTTC. The chain carries TRBV7-8 and TRBJ2-4, with D perhaps TRBD1 (5 bases). Looked up from germline, CDR1 is SGHVS and CDR2 is FQNEAQ. The CDR3 contains 16 residues. The V and J ends lost 1 base and 2 bases respectively, with 12 bases between them.